This TCR beta chain is drawn from a study of T-cell memory formation after mild COVID-19. As for the study in general: Clusters were largely donor specific.

This clonotype was detected only a few times. TCRdb independently ran MiXCR on the 5' RACE reads; one entry per CDR3 protein. The sample shows 540,000 or so distinct CDR3 sequences, roughly 22% of them seen only once. CDR3 length: 15 amino acids. Germline V gene lookup returns CDR1 SGHTA and CDR2 FQGNSA. Trimming removed 4 bases from V and 2 bases from J; junction bases left unmatched: 8. Input material: PBMCs or a T cell subset sorted from them (not recorded which). This sequence originates from an adult woman who had mild COVID-19 (a few samples of this study predate the infection). Cell type and time point are not known. This chain joins TRBV7-2 and TRBJ2-7; TRBD2 agrees at 7 bases. The CDR3 sequence: CASSSPRGSAYEQYF. The CDR3 DNA reads TGTGCCAGCAGCTCCCCCCGCGGGAGCGCCTACGAGCAGTACTTC.